The clone carrying this TCR beta chain was found a few times. The antigen remains unidentified. The assay was immunoSEQ multiplex PCR, and TCRdb's table has in-frame clones only and misses some. This sample yields a few hundred thousand clones, of which roughly 90% are seen a single time; approximately 0.8% belongs to the top ten. This sample was included in a study of cytomegalovirus exposure and HLA in healthy donors. Overall study results and limits: In vitro data verified a few CMV-associated chains as specific for CMV antigens. Despite most TCR sequences being rare, some public TCRs occurred in many donors.

Germline values: CDR1 SGHRS, CDR2 YFSETQ. V was clipped by 0 bases and J by 8 bases; unmatched bases: 6. The CDR3 consists of 14 residues. The chain couples TRBV5-1 to TRBJ1-1, with 8 bases that match TRBD1. Input material: PBMCs. This receptor was obtained from a young woman in good health and CMV-seronegative. The CDR3 DNA sequence: TGCGCCAGCAGCTTGGTACAGGGGGGTTTGGAAGCTTTCTTT. This encodes CASSLVQGGLEAFF.